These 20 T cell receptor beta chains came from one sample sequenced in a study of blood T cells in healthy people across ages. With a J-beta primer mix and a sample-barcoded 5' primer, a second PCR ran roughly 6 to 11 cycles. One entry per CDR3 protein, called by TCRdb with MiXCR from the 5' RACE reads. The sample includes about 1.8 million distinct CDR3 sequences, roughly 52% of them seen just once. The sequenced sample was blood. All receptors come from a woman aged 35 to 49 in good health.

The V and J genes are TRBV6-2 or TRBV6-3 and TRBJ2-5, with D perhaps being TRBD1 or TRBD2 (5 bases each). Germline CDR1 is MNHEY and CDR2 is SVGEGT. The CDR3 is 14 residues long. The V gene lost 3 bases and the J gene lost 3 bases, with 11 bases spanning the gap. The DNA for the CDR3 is TGTGCCAGCAGTTATTTCGGGGCCAAAGAGACCCAGTACTTC. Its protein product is CASSYFGAKETQYF.

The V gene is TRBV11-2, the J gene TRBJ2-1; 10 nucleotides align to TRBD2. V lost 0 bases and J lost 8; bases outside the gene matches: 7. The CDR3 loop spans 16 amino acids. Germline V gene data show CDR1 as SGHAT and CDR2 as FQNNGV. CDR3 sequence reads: CASSLDSSGRRDEQFF. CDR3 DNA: TGTGCCAGCAGCTTAGACTCTAGCGGGAGACGTGATGAGCAGTTCTTC. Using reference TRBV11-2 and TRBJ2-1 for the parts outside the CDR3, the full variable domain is EAGVAQSPRYKIIEKRQSVAFWCNPISGHATLYWYQQILGQGPKLLIQFQNNGVVDDSQLPKDRFSAERLKGVDSTLKIQPAKLEDSAVYLCASSLDSSGRRDEQFFGPGTRLTVL.

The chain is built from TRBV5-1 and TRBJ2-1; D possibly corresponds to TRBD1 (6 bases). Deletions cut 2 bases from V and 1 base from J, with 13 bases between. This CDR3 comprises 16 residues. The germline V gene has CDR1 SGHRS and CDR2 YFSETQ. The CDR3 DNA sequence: TGCGCCAGCAGCTTCTACAGGGATAGGTCCTACAATGAGCAGTTCTTC. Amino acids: CASSFYRDRSYNEQFF.

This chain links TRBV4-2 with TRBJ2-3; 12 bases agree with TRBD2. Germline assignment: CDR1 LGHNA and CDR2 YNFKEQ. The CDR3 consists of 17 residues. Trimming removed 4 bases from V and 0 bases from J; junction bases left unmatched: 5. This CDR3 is CASSREGTSGSTDTQYF. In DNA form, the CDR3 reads TGTGCCAGCAGCCGTGAAGGGACTAGCGGGAGCACAGATACGCAGTATTTT.

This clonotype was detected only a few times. The CDR3 reads CASSLAAAGGYYEQYF. In DNA, the CDR3 is TGTGCCAGCAGCTTAGCAGCGGCGGGGGGGTACTACGAGCAGTACTTC. The gene calls are TRBV7-2 and TRBJ2-7, with 9 nucleotides matching TRBD2. The CDR3 consists of 16 residues. V lost 0 bases and J lost 3; bases outside the gene matches: 6. The germline CDR1 and CDR2 sequences are SGHTA and FQGNSA.

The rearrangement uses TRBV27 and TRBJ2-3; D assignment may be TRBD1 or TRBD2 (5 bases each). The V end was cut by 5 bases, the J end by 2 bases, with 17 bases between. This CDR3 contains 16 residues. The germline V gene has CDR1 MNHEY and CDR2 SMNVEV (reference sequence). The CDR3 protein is CASSPSPGTYTDTQYF. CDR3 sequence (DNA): TGTGCCAGCAGTCCATCTCCCGGGACCTACACAGATACGCAGTATTTT.

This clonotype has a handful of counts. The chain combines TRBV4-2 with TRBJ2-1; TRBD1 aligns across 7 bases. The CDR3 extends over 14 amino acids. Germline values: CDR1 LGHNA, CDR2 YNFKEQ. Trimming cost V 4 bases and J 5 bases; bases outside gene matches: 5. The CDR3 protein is CASSRQGQNNEQFF. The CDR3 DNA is TGTGCCAGCAGCCGACAGGGACAGAACAATGAGCAGTTCTTC.

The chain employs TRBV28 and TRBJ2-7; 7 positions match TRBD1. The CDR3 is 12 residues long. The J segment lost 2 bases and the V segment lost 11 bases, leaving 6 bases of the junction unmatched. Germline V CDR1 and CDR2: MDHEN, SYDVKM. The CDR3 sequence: CALGTDPYEQYF. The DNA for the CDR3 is TGTGCCCTCGGGACAGACCCCTACGAGCAGTACTTC.

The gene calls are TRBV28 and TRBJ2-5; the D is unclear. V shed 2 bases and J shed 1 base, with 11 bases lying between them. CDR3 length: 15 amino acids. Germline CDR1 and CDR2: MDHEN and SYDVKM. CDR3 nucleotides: TGTGCCAGCAGTTTAAGCAGGCCCCTCCAAGAGACCCAGTACTTC. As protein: CASSLSRPLQETQYF.

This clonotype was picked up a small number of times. CDR3 region: CASSPSGQGNEKLFF. The CDR3 coding sequence is TGTGCCAGCTCACCATCGGGACAGGGGAATGAAAAACTGTTTTTT. V is TRBV18 and J is TRBJ1-4; 10 nucleotides align to TRBD1. Germline lookup yields CDR1 KGHSH and CDR2 LQKENI. The length of the CDR3 is 15 residues. After removal of 2 bases from V and 5 bases from J, the junction contained 2 bases not matched to a gene.

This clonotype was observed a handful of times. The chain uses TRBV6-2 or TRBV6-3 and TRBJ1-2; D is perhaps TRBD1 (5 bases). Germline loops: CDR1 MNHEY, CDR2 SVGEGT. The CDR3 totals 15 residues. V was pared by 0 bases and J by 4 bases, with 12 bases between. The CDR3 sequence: CASSYSTRQLYGYTF. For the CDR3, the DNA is TGTGCCAGCAGTTACTCCACACGACAGCTCTATGGCTACACCTTC.

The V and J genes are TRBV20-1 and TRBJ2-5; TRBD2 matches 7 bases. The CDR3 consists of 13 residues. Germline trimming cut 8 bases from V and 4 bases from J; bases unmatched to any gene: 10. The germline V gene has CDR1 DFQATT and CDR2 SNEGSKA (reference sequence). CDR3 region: CSLSGARRETQYF. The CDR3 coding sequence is TGCAGTCTAAGCGGGGCTCGCCGAGAGACCCAGTACTTC.

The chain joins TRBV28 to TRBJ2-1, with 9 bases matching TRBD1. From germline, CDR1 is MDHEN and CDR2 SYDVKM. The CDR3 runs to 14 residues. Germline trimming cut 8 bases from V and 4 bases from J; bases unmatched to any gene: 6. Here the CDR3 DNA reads TGTGCCAGCCTACAGGGGGCCCGGTACAATGAGCAGTTCTTC. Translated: CASLQGARYNEQFF.

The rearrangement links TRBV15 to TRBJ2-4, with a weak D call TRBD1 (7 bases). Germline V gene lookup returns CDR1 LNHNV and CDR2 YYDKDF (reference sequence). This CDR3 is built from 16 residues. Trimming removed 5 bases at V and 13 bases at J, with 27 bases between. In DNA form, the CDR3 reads TGTGCCACCAGCGTCTTCGGGACAGAGTTGTCGGGGGAGCAGTACTTC. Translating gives CATSVFGTELSGEQYF.

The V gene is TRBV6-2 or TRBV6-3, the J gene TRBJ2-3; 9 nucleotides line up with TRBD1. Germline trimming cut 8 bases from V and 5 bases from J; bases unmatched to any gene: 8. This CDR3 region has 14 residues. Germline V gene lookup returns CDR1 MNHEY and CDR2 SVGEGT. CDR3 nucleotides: TGTGCCAGCGAGGACAGGGGAAGGATAGATACGCAGTATTTT. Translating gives CASEDRGRIDTQYF.

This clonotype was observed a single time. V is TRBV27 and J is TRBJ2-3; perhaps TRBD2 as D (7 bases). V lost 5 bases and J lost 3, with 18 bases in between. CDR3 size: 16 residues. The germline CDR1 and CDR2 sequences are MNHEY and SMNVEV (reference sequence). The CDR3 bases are TGTGCCAGCAGTCCCGGATGGGGGGGGCAAACAGATACGCAGTATTTT. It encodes CASSPGWGGQTDTQYF.

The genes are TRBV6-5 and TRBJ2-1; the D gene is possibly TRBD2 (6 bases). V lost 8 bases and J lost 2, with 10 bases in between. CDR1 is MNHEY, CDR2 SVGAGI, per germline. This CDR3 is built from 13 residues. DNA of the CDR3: TGTGCCAGCGGGCTAGCGACCTACAATGAGCAGTTCTTC. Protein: CASGLATYNEQFF.

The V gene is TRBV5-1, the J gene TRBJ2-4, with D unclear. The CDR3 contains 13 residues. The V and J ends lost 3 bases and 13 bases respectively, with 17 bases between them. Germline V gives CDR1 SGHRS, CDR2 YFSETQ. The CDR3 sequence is CASSSEGWNEQYF. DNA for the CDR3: TGCGCCAGCAGCTCCGAAGGTTGGAATGAGCAGTACTTC.

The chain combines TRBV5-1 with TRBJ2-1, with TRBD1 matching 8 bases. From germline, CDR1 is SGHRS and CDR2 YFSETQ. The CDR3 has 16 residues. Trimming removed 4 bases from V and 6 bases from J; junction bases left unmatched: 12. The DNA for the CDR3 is TGCGCCAGCAGCCCCAGGACAGGGAGTTTGTCCAATGAGCAGTTCTTC. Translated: CASSPRTGSLSNEQFF.

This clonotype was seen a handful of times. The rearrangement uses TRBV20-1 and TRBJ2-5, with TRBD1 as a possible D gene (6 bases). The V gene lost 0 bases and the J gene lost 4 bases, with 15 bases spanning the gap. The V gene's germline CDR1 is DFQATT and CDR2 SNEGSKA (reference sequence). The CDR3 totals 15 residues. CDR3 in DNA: TGCAGTGCTAGAGATCCTCAGGGGTGGGGAGAGACCCAGTACTTC. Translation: CSARDPQGWGETQYF.